This paragraph reports one T cell receptor beta chain. This entry comes from a study of blood T cells in healthy people across ages. A second PCR, run for roughly 7 to 11 cycles, used a sample-barcoded 5' primer plus a J-beta primer mix. A single record per CDR3 protein comes from TCRdb applying MiXCR to the 5' RACE reads. The data contain more than 1.4 million distinct CDR3 sequences, 42% of them seen just once; the ten biggest clones take up approximately 7.9%. The receptor was isolated from a young woman in good health. Specimen: blood.

CDR3 coding DNA: TGTGCCAGCAGACTACTAGCGGCCTCCTACAATGAGCAGTTCTTC. Amino acid sequence: CASRLLAASYNEQFF. The chain uses TRBV27 and TRBJ2-1, with 8 bases lining up with TRBD2. Trimming took 6 bases from V and 0 from J; bases not matched to a gene: 4. Per germline, CDR1 MNHEY and CDR2 SMNVEV (reference sequence). This CDR3 is 15 amino acids long.